The present T cell receptor beta chain was sequenced within a study of control samples from healthy donors and cancer patients. Germline values: CDR1 SGHTA, CDR2 FQGNSA. V was pared by 10 bases and J by 11 bases, with 8 bases of the junction left unmatched. CDR3 size: 12 residues. TCRdb's table, derived via immunoSEQ multiplex PCR, lists solely in-frame clones and lacks some. The sample includes approximately 93,000 clones, roughly nine tenths of them seen just once. The clonotype was recovered from a woman aged 50 to 60 with colorectal cancer. Sequenced material: PBMCs. V gene TRBV7-2 combines with J gene TRBJ1-2, with 12 bases matching TRBD1. CDR3 sequence reads: CAIEGQGAGYTF. The CDR3 nucleotides read TGTGCCATCGAGGGACAGGGGGCGGGGTACACCTTC.